This T cell receptor beta chain was found in a study of OX40 agonist ivuxolimab in advanced cancers. Overall study findings and caveats: Among T cells, CD8+ cells averaged more expanded clones than CD4+ cells. Among the lowest levels of clonal expansion were found in partial responders at 0.1-3.0 mg/kg.

This clone was seen once. Its antigen remains unidentified. Libraries were prepared by immunoSEQ multiplex PCR; TCRdb keeps only in-frame clonotypes and omits some of them. Of 83,000 or so clones in the sample, around 80% were seen once. At cycle 4 day 1, cycle 7 day 1, and baseline, blood was sampled. The CDR3 contains 16 residues. The V gene lost 3 bases and the J gene lost 0 bases, with 12 bases spanning the gap. Germline loops: CDR1 PRHDT, CDR2 FYEKMQ (reference sequence). The sequence was collected from an adult with an advanced solid tumor such as melanoma, head and neck, liver or kidney cancer. The V and J genes are TRBV13 and TRBJ1-3; maybe TRBD1 (5 bases). The sample here was CD4+ or CD8+ T cells sorted from blood, taken in a trial of the OX40 agonist ivuxolimab. The CDR3 sequence: CASSFQGRYSGNTIYF. The CDR3 DNA sequence: TGTGCCAGCAGCTTCCAGGGACGATACTCTGGAAACACCATATATTTT.